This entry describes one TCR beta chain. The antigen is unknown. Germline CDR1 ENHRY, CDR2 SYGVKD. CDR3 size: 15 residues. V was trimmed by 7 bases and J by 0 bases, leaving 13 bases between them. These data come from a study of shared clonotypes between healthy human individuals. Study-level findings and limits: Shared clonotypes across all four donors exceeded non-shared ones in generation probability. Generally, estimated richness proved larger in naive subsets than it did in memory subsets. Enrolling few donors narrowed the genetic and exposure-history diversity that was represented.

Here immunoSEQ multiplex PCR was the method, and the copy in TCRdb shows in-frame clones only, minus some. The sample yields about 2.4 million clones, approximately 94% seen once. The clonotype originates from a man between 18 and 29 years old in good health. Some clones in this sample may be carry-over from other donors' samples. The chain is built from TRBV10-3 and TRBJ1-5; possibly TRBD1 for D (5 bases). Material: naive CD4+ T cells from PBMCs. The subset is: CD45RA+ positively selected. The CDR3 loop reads CAIKGDSYSNQPQHF. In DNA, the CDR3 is TGTGCCATCAAGGGCGACAGTTATAGCAATCAGCCCCAGCATTTT.